Given below is one T cell receptor (beta chain) in context. Its antigen is undetermined. Lesional scalp punch biopsies and peripheral blood were collected from alopecia areata patients. Cell sorting on a FACSAria was used to separate CD4+ and CD8+ T cells from the PBMCs. Between the trimmed V and J ends, which lost 0 bases and 4 bases, there was a span of 7 bases. The germline gives CDR1 SGHRS, CDR2 YFSETQ. The length of the CDR3 is 13 residues. Extraction and reverse transcription of RNA yielded cDNA as the sequencing template. The table came from immunoSEQ multiplex PCR; TCRdb's copy has only in-frame clones and leaves some out. The sample yields around 250,000 clones, roughly two thirds seen once. This sample is drawn from a study of CD8+ T cells in alopecia areata. Points from the study as a whole: Scalp samples also yield sequences of resident alphabeta T cells from normal skin.

V is TRBV5-1 and J is TRBJ2-5; D not resolved. The sample was CD4+ T cells sorted from blood, taken at week 0. The sequence came from a human donor with alopecia areata. The CDR3 is CASSLGPPETQYF. In DNA, the CDR3 is TGCGCCAGCAGCTTGGGACCTCCAGAGACCCAGTACTTC.